The T cell receptor beta chain under discussion was sequenced for a study of T cells after yellow fever vaccination. One entry per CDR3 protein results from TCRdb running MiXCR on the 5' RACE reads. Of approximately 550,000 distinct CDR3 sequences listed, 15% to 20% are singletons. From germline, CDR1 is MDHEN and CDR2 SYDVKM. The CDR3 has 13 residues. After removal of 6 bases from V and 6 bases from J, the junction contained 8 bases not matched to a gene. The chain is built from TRBV28 and TRBJ2-7; 7 bases are shared with TRBD1. This clonotype originated in a man aged 25 to 40 who received the YFV17D yellow fever vaccine. The material sequenced was PBMCs, taken 15 days after the yellow fever booster vaccination. The CDR3 loop reads CASSLGQVSEQYF. The DNA for the CDR3 is TGTGCCAGCAGCCTCGGACAGGTTAGCGAGCAGTACTTC.